This TCR beta chain originates from a study of chemoradiotherapy in HPV16-positive cancers. The germline V gene encodes CDR1 MRHNA and CDR2 SNTAGT. Trimming cost V 10 bases and J 0 bases, with 12 bases left between them. The CDR3 consists of 13 residues. Assay: immunoSEQ multiplex PCR; the TCRdb copy retains only in-frame clones and omits some. The table shows 1,300 or so clones, with over 70% occurring only once. Over chemoradiotherapy, repertoires were sampled more than once. This clonotype was sampled from a human donor with HPV-associated anogenital cancer. The material sequenced was tumor tissue, taken from a patient who underwent chemoradiotherapy. The rearrangement uses TRBV6-4 and TRBJ1-2; maybe TRBD1 (5 bases). CDR3 loop: CATARTSNYGYTF. The CDR3 DNA is TGTGCCACCGCCCGGACATCTAACTATGGCTACACCTTC.